In this sample, the clone carrying this TCR beta chain turned up a few times. These data belong to a study of T cells after posttransplantation cyclophosphamide. Assay used: immunoSEQ multiplex PCR; TCRdb lists only in-frame clones, some missing. Of approximately 5,000 clones detected, approximately 57% appear once; the ten largest clones hold 15% to 20%. Trimming removed 3 bases at V and 8 bases at J, with 13 bases between. Per germline, CDR1 MGHRA and CDR2 YSYEKL. The CDR3 sequence is 13 residues long. The sequencing sample was made of memory CD8+ T cells sorted from blood. The chain joins TRBV4-1 to TRBJ1-1, with D perhaps TRBD1 (6 bases). This clonotype was sampled from an older woman in good health, CMV-negative, and a related stem cell transplant donor. The CDR3 nucleotides read TGCGCCAGCAGCCATGGGGGCTCCGGGGAAGCTTTCTTT. Amino acid sequence: CASSHGGSGEAFF.